These T cell receptor beta chains were read from a single sample in a study of graft-versus-host responses after intestinal transplantation. Data came from immunoSEQ multiplex PCR; TCRdb stores just in-frame clones and leaves some out. The data contain about 54,000 clones, about 90% of them seen just once; the ten biggest clones take up approximately 5.1%. Specimen: PBMCs, collected 662 days after intestinal transplant. Receptors were obtained from a human patient who received an intestinal transplant, so some T cells may come from the graft donor. CDR3s include the opening cysteine and the closing phenylalanine or tryptophan. The D gene is left open where the match is weak. Size values are once, few and many counts, or a class for expanded clones, and some rows have none.

d_call	clone_size	v_call	j_call	cdr3_aa	cdr3_nt
TRBD1	.	TRBV11-2	TRBJ1-1	CASSLRGQMNTEAFF	TGTGCCAGCAGCTTGAGGGGACAGATGAACACTGAAGCTTTCTTT
TRBD2	.	TRBV2	TRBJ2-7	CASPGGGYEQYF	TGTGCCAGCCCCGGGGGGGGTTACGAGCAGTACTTC
.	.	TRBV6-1	TRBJ2-5	CASRGDTHQETQYF	TGTGCCAGCAGAGGGGATACCCACCAAGAGACCCAGTACTTC
.	.	TRBV7-9	TRBJ2-1	CASSLVAGADNEQFF	TGTGCCAGCAGCTTAGTGGCGGGGGCGGACAATGAGCAGTTCTTC
TRBD2	.	TRBV7-2	TRBJ2-7	CASSLVRETPYEQYF	TGTGCCAGCAGCTTAGTGCGGGAGACTCCCTACGAGCAGTACTTC
.	.	TRBV7-8	TRBJ1-4	CASSLEGESEKLFF	TGTGCCAGCAGCTTAGAGGGGGAGAGTGAAAAACTGTTTTTT
.	.	TRBV12-1	TRBJ1-3	CASSKDGGQGSGNTIYF	TGTGCCAGCAGCAAGGACGGGGGACAGGGGTCAGGAAACACCATATATTTT
.	.	TRBV5-1	TRBJ2-2	CASSLGRTNTGELFF	TGCGCCAGCAGCTTGGGACGGACGAACACCGGGGAGCTGTTTTTT
.	once	TRBV10-2	TRBJ1-1	CASSEGGNTEAFF	TGCGCCAGCAGTGAGGGGGGGAACACTGAAGCTTTCTTT
.	.	TRBV14	TRBJ2-7	CASSQIGGSRGTYEQYF	TGTGCCAGCAGCCAAATCGGGGGTTCTCGAGGAACCTACGAGCAGTACTTC
.	.	TRBV7-2	TRBJ2-1	CASSLALAHGEQFF	TGTGCCAGCAGCTTAGCGCTAGCTCACGGTGAGCAGTTCTTC
TRBD1	.	TRBV27	TRBJ1-1	CASHPGGGSTEAFF	TGTGCCAGCCACCCAGGGGGCGGGAGCACTGAAGCTTTCTTT
.	few	TRBV30	TRBJ1-4	CAWSVGGSNEKLFF	TGTGCCTGGAGTGTAGGCGGATCTAATGAAAAACTGTTTTTT
.	.	TRBV19	TRBJ1-1	CASSIDVGEAFF	TGTGCCAGTAGTATCGACGTCGGGGAAGCTTTCTTT
.	once	TRBV4-1	TRBJ2-1	CASGRGLTSNEQFF	TGCGCCAGCGGCCGGGGCCTTACAAGCAATGAGCAGTTCTTC
.	once	TRBV7-3	TRBJ1-1	CASSLTTGGHEAFF	TGTGCCAGCAGCTTAACCACAGGAGGGCATGAAGCTTTCTTT
.	.	TRBV10-3	TRBJ2-1	CAGGTGLFNEQFF	TGTGCCGGGGGGACGGGTCTTTTCAATGAGCAGTTCTTC
.	.	TRBV29-1	TRBJ2-5	CSVGETQYF	TGCAGCGTCGGGGAGACCCAGTACTTC
.	once	TRBV27	TRBJ2-2	CASSPPRPGELFF	TGTGCCAGCAGTCCCCCCCGTCCCGGGGAGCTGTTTTTT
.	once	TRBV6-5	TRBJ1-6	CASGVGSPLHF	TGTGCCAGCGGGGTAGGCTCACCCCTCCACTTT
.	.	TRBV11-3	TRBJ2-1	CASSLEVGHASNEQFF	TGTGCCAGCAGCTTAGAAGTTGGACACGCGTCCAATGAGCAGTTCTTC
TRBD1	.	TRBV5-1	TRBJ2-7	CASSFTLGQDKQYF	TGCGCCAGCAGCTTCACCCTCGGACAGGATAAACAGTACTTC
.	.	TRBV5-1	TRBJ2-1	CASSLEGEDYNEQFF	TGCGCCAGCAGCTTGGAGGGGGAAGACTACAATGAGCAGTTCTTC
.	.	TRBV30	TRBJ2-3	CAWSDGPTQYF	TGTGCCTGGAGTGATGGACCTACGCAGTATTTT
TRBD1	.	TRBV9	TRBJ1-1	CASSPTGIGTEAFF	TGTGCCAGCAGCCCGACAGGGATCGGCACTGAAGCTTTCTTT
.	.	TRBV5-4	TRBJ2-7	CASSLGSSYEQYF	TGTGCCAGCAGCTTAGGAAGCTCCTACGAGCAGTACTTC
TRBD2	.	TRBV4-1	TRBJ2-1	CASSLAGGYNEQFF	TGCGCCAGCAGCCTAGCGGGGGGTTACAATGAGCAGTTCTTC
.	few	TRBV7-9	TRBJ1-6	CASSLEGSGSPLHF	TGTGCCAGCAGCTTAGAGGGGTCGGGGTCACCCCTCCACTTT
TRBD1	.	TRBV5-6	TRBJ1-4	CASSRHRGSTNEKLFF	TGTGCCAGCAGCCGACACAGGGGATCAACTAATGAAAAACTGTTTTTT
.	once	TRBV21-1	TRBJ2-1	CASSKTRGGPGNEQFF	TGTGCCAGCAGCAAAACCCGCGGCGGGCCTGGGAATGAGCAGTTCTTC
.	.	TRBV5-1	TRBJ1-1	CASSPTPDSGRVSGTEAFF	TGCGCCAGCAGCCCAACCCCGGACAGCGGACGGGTTTCTGGCACTGAAGCTTTCTTT
.	.	TRBV15	TRBJ1-1	CATSRAGSGNTEAFF	TGTGCCACCAGCAGAGCGGGGAGTGGGAACACTGAAGCTTTCTTT
.	.	TRBV4-1	TRBJ2-2	CASSQSEVGATNTGELFF	TGCGCCAGCAGCCAAAGTGAGGTAGGGGCGACGAACACCGGGGAGCTGTTTTTT
.	.	TRBV6-4	TRBJ2-3	CASSSRLPLGDTQYF	TGTGCCAGCAGTTCCAGGTTACCCCTCGGGGATACGCAGTATTTT
.	.	TRBV19	TRBJ1-4	CASTYGPGLGGEKLFF	TGTGCCAGTACCTACGGCCCGGGTCTAGGTGGCGAAAAACTGTTTTTT
.	.	TRBV5-1	TRBJ2-1	CASRRDVGPFSYNEQFF	TGCGCCAGCAGGCGGGACGTGGGGCCCTTCTCCTACAATGAGCAGTTCTTC
.	.	TRBV5-5	TRBJ1-2	CASSLLGSWNYGYTF	TGTGCCAGCAGCTTGCTGGGGTCGTGGAACTATGGCTACACCTTC
.	.	TRBV5-5	TRBJ1-2	CASTLRSGDYGYTF	TGTGCCAGCACTCTTCGTTCAGGGGACTATGGCTACACCTTC
.	.	TRBV5-6	TRBJ1-2	CASSAMGGTARGYTF	TGTGCCAGCAGCGCAATGGGGGGGACGGCCCGTGGCTACACCTTC
TRBD1	.	TRBV5-5	TRBJ2-3	CASSLAPGQGAADTQYF	TGTGCCAGCAGCCTGGCCCCGGGACAGGGGGCGGCAGATACGCAGTATTTT
TRBD1	.	TRBV7-9	TRBJ1-4	CASSLLGQGAQKLFF	TGTGCCAGCAGCTTACTGGGACAGGGGGCTCAAAAACTGTTTTTT
.	.	TRBV15	TRBJ1-3	CATSRDPRSRGGNTIYF	TGTGCCACCAGCAGAGATCCTCGAAGCCGAGGGGGAAACACCATATATTTT
.	.	TRBV10-1	TRBJ1-2	CASSERTAYGYTF	TGCGCCAGCAGTGAGCGGACAGCTTATGGCTACACCTTC
.	.	TRBV6-1	TRBJ1-1	CASRLEIGAHAFF	TGTGCCAGCAGACTTGAAATTGGGGCCCATGCTTTCTTT
.	.	TRBV6-1	TRBJ2-7	CASSERGDSSYEQYF	TGTGCCAGCAGTGAGCGAGGTGACAGCTCCTACGAGCAGTACTTC
.	.	TRBV5-1	TRBJ2-2	CASSPGLGHSSGELFF	TGCGCCAGCAGCCCAGGGTTGGGGCATAGCTCCGGGGAGCTGTTTTTT
.	.	TRBV9	TRBJ1-3	CASSPDLVGGNTIYF	TGTGCCAGCAGCCCGGACCTTGTGGGTGGAAACACCATATATTTT
TRBD1	.	TRBV6-5	TRBJ2-2	CASRPGQGRTGELFF	TGTGCCAGCAGGCCGGGACAGGGTCGGACCGGGGAGCTGTTTTTT
.	.	TRBV21-1	TRBJ2-7	CASSKAPTGGEEQYF	TGTGCCAGCAGCAAAGCTCCGACAGGGGGCGAAGAGCAGTACTTC
.	.	TRBV5-1	TRBJ1-6	CASRVRVNNSPLHF	TGCGCCAGCAGGGTCAGGGTAAATAATTCACCCCTCCACTTT